This TCR beta chain appears in the sequencing data of a study of low-dose radiotherapy and immunotherapy resistance in tumors. This clonotype occurred many times. Covering alpha and beta chains, TRAV- and TRBV-specific primers were used for the first-strand cDNA. Amplification, which lasted 20 to 25 PCR cycles, used a constant-region primer and V-primer adapter to amplify TCRs. TCRdb re-called the reads through MiXCR, storing one row per CDR3 protein. This table has under 70,000 distinct CDR3 sequences, roughly 23% appearing once. This CDR3 is 15 amino acids long. V gave up 3 bases and J gave up 4 bases; unmatched junction bases: 4. CDR1 WNHNN and CDR2 SYGVQD come from the germline V gene (reference sequence). The time point: after trial treatment. The treatment: LDRT plus nivolumab, ipilimumab, low-dose cyclophosphamide and aspirin (RACIN trial). The presence of advanced solid tumors lacking tumor-infiltrating lymphocytes characterized eligible patients.

The sequencing here drew on PBMCs, taken after low-dose radiotherapy plus immunotherapy. The chain combines TRBV10-1 with TRBJ2-2, with TRBD1 identical over 8 bases. The receptor comes from a male donor with prostate cancer. The DNA of the CDR3 is TGCGCCAGCAGTGACGGACAGGGAGTCACCGGGGAGCTGTTTTTT. This translates into CASSDGQGVTGELFF.